The 21 T cell receptor beta chains listed next were all sequenced from one sample in a study of T cells in Graves' hyperthyroidism and ophthalmopathy. What was amplified from RNA transcripts were TCR beta CDR3 regions. The HTBI primer set was used in a first-round RT-PCR of the TCR CDR3. TCRdb used MiXCR to reprocess the multiplex PCR reads, holding one entry per CDR3 protein. The table includes approximately 330,000 distinct CDR3 sequences, around a sixth detected once. The sample taken for sequencing was blood. These receptors were collected from a woman aged 45-59 years with Graves' hyperthyroidism.

This clonotype turned up a few times. DNA for the CDR3: TGTGCCAGCAGCCGCGGGGGGGAGGACAATGAGCAGTTCTTC. The encoded protein is CASSRGGEDNEQFF. The chain uses TRBV7-8 and TRBJ2-1; 9 positions match TRBD2. The CDR3 has 14 amino acids. CDR1 is SGHVS, CDR2 FQNEAQ, per germline. V shed 5 bases, J shed 5 bases, and the junction held 4 bases outside the gene matches.

This clonotype has ten or more counts. This sequence joins TRBV29-1 and TRBJ2-5; D perhaps matches TRBD1 (6 bases). Looked up from germline, CDR1 is SQVTM and CDR2 is ANQGSEA. The V end was cut by 1 base, the J end by 4 bases, with 19 bases between. The CDR3 runs to 16 residues. The CDR3 is CSVEAIGRGSGETQYF. CDR3 nucleotide sequence: TGCAGCGTTGAAGCAATAGGAAGGGGGTCGGGAGAGACCCAGTACTTC.

The gene calls are TRBV20-1 and TRBJ2-3; 8 bases map to TRBD1. This CDR3 region has 17 residues. The germline V gene has CDR1 DFQATT and CDR2 SNEGSKA (reference sequence). Trimming at V came to 5 bases and at J to 4 bases, leaving 17 bases not matched to a gene. Here the CDR3 DNA reads TGCAGTGCTGACGCGGGCAGGGGGCTCCGACGGGCAGATACGCAGTATTTT. Amino acid sequence: CSADAGRGLRRADTQYF.

This clonotype has ten or more counts. The chain carries TRBV18 and TRBJ2-7; D ambiguous. With 0 bases removed from V and 3 bases from J, the gap between germline ends came to 6 bases. Germline-derived CDR1 and CDR2 are KGHSH and LQKENI. The CDR3 runs to 13 residues. The CDR3, as DNA: TGTGCCAGCTCACCACCGGACGGCTACGAGCAGTACTTC. Its translation is CASSPPDGYEQYF.

The rearrangement uses TRBV12-3 or TRBV12-4 and TRBJ1-2; no clear D gene. The CDR3 spans 13 residues. Trimming pared 3 bases from V and 0 bases from J, leaving 5 bases between. The CDR3 protein is CASSFSANYGYTF. CDR3 coding DNA: TGTGCCAGCAGTTTCTCCGCTAACTATGGCTACACCTTC.

V and J are TRBV19 and TRBJ2-1, with D uncertain. V was pared by 4 bases and J by 8 bases, with 12 bases between. The CDR3 spans 13 residues. CDR1 is LNHDA, CDR2 SQIVND, per germline (reference sequence). The CDR3 here is CASSRAPRDEQFF. Here the CDR3 DNA reads TGTGCCAGTAGTAGGGCCCCAAGGGATGAGCAGTTCTTC.

This chain links TRBV20-1 with TRBJ1-4; no clear D. The ends were cut back, 5 bases at V and 4 bases at J, with 11 bases in the middle. There are 13 residues in the CDR3. CDR1 is DFQATT, CDR2 SNEGSKA, per germline (reference sequence). The CDR3 DNA follows: TGCAGTGCTTGGGAGACGGGTAATGAAAAACTGTTTTTT. It translates to CSAWETGNEKLFF.

Many counts were recorded for this clonotype. The V gene is TRBV18, the J gene TRBJ1-5, with D possibly matching TRBD1 (5 bases). V dropped 6 bases and J dropped 3 bases, with 9 bases sitting between them. The CDR3 length is 13 residues. CDR1 and CDR2 (germline): KGHSH, LQKENI. The CDR3 nucleotides are TGTGCCAGCTCCCGGGACGCCAATCAGCCCCAGCATTTT. Translating gives CASSRDANQPQHF.

This clonotype showed up just a few times. This rearrangement joins TRBV29-1 to TRBJ1-2; no firm D call. V was pared by 4 bases and J by 4 bases, with 10 bases between. Germline CDR1 and CDR2: SQVTM and ANQGSEA. The CDR3 contains 12 residues. As DNA, the CDR3 is TGCAGCGTTGGCTCCAGCGTCTATGGCTACACCTTC. The encoded protein is CSVGSSVYGYTF. The complete variable domain, with remaining parts taken from reference TRBV29-1 and TRBJ1-2, reads SAVISQKPSRDICQRGTSLTIQCQVDSQVTMMFWYRQQPGQSLTLIATANQGSEATYESGFVIDKFPISRPNLTFSTLTVSNMSPEDSSIYLCSVGSSVYGYTFGSGTRLTVV.

In this sample, this clonotype turned up a few times. The CDR3 sequence: CASSFWQGAWQETQYF. DNA for the CDR3: TGCGCCAGCAGCTTTTGGCAGGGGGCATGGCAAGAGACCCAGTACTTC. This rearrangement joins TRBV5-1 to TRBJ2-5; 8 bases align to TRBD1. This CDR3 region has 16 residues. Trimming removed 2 bases from V and 2 bases from J; junction bases left unmatched: 8. Germline CDR1 and CDR2: SGHRS and YFSETQ.

This clonotype was detected only a few times. The CDR3 DNA reads as TGTGCCAGCAGCCCGCTGGGCGGCTACTTAGCCAAAAACATTCAGTACTTC. It codes for CASSPLGGYLAKNIQYF. V usage is TRBV28 and J usage is TRBJ2-4; no firm D call. The CDR3 has 17 residues. CDR1 and CDR2 (germline): MDHEN, SYDVKM. Trimming removed 6 bases at V and 0 bases at J, with 18 bases between.

The chain uses TRBV5-1 and TRBJ2-2, with D perhaps matching TRBD2 (6 bases). CDR3 length: 14 amino acids. Trimming stripped 6 bases from V and 5 bases from J, with 14 bases between. Germline values: CDR1 SGHRS, CDR2 YFSETQ. CDR3 nucleotide sequence: TGCGCCAGCACGGGGACTTCGGGTACCGGGGAGCTGTTTTTT. Residues: CASTGTSGTGELFF.

The rearrangement joins TRBV20-1 to TRBJ2-1, with D perhaps TRBD1 (6 bases). The ends were cut back, 5 bases at V and 6 bases at J, with 14 bases in the middle. Germline CDR1 reads DFQATT; CDR2 reads SNEGSKA (reference sequence). The length of the CDR3 is 13 residues. The CDR3 DNA is TGCAGTGCTCCCGGGACACGTCCCAATGAGCAGTTCTTC. It codes for CSAPGTRPNEQFF.

In this sample, this clonotype turned up many times. The chain employs TRBV12-5 and TRBJ2-1; D remains ambiguous. From germline, CDR1 is LGHNT and CDR2 FRNRAP. CDR3 length: 12 amino acids. V dropped 0 bases and J dropped 10 bases, with 7 bases sitting between them. The CDR3 coding sequence is TGTGCTAGTGGTTTGGTAAAGGAGGAGCAGTTCTTC. Encoded protein: CASGLVKEEQFF.

This clonotype was seen more than once but under ten times. V usage is TRBV11-2 and J usage is TRBJ2-7, with D perhaps being TRBD1 or TRBD2 (5 bases each). CDR1 and CDR2 from the germline V gene are SGHAT and FQNNGV. Trimming pared 4 bases from V and 7 bases from J, leaving 26 bases between. The CDR3 extends over 17 amino acids. CDR3 coding DNA: TGTGCCAGCAGCTCACCCGGGACGTTAGGGGTCATCGAGGAGCAGTACGTC. As protein: CASSSPGTLGVIEEQYV.

As for this clonotype: Being one base from a much bigger clone, this may be a read error. This chain joins TRBV7-9 and TRBJ2-3; no definite D call. CDR3 length: 14 amino acids. Germline CDR1 reads SEHNR; CDR2 reads FQNEAQ (reference sequence). This CDR3 reads CTSSLVDGADTQYF. Here the CDR3 DNA reads TGTACCAGCAGCTTAGTGGATGGAGCAGATACGCAGTATTTT.

The V gene is TRBV20-1, the J gene TRBJ1-1; D ambiguous. The CDR3 is 13 amino acids. CDR1 and CDR2 from the germline V gene are DFQATT and SNEGSKA (reference sequence). Trimming stripped 3 bases from V and 0 bases from J, with 8 bases between. CDR3 nucleotides: TGCAGTGCTAGGTATCACATGAACACTGAAGCTTTCTTT. Residues: CSARYHMNTEAFF.

This chain uses TRBV19 with TRBJ1-5; D ambiguous. Trimming took off 8 bases at V and 3 bases at J, with 14 bases between the two ends. CDR1 is LNHDA and CDR2 is SQIVND in the germline V gene (reference sequence). The CDR3 runs 14 residues. The CDR3 DNA follows: TGTGCCAGTCGTCAAGGTTGGGTCAATCAGCCCCAGCATTTT. Its protein is CASRQGWVNQPQHF.

This clonotype was seen only a few times. V gene TRBV9 combines with J gene TRBJ1-2; D is perhaps TRBD1 (6 bases). The CDR3 loop spans 14 amino acids. V dropped 2 bases and J dropped 2 bases, with 10 bases sitting between them. CDR1 is SGDLS, CDR2 YYNGEE, per germline. For the CDR3, the DNA is TGTGCCAGCAGCGTTACAGGGTCCAACTATGGCTACACCTTC. Its protein product is CASSVTGSNYGYTF.

With respect to this clonotype: A read error may account for a junction end that differs from germline. This sequence joins TRBV5-1 and TRBJ2-5, with 13 bases fitting TRBD2. Germline V gene data show CDR1 as SGHRS and CDR2 as YFSETQ. The length of the CDR3 is 16 residues. The CDR3 DNA follows: TGTGCCAGCAGCTTGGGACTAGCGGGGTTGGAAGAGACCCAGTACTTC. Protein product: CASSLGLAGLEETQYF.

The J gene is TRBJ2-1, the V gene TRBV11-2; unclear D gene. The CDR3 is made up of 13 amino acids. Germline V gives CDR1 SGHAT, CDR2 FQNNGV. V was trimmed by 5 bases and J by 10 bases, leaving 15 bases between them. CDR3 bases: TGTGCCAGCAGCCAACCTGATGTTCTCGAGCAGTTCTTC. As protein: CASSQPDVLEQFF. The full variable domain, in which reference TRBV11-2 and TRBJ2-1 provide the parts outside the CDR3, is EAGVAQSPRYKIIEKRQSVAFWCNPISGHATLYWYQQILGQGPKLLIQFQNNGVVDDSQLPKDRFSAERLKGVDSTLKIQPAKLEDSAVYLCASSQPDVLEQFFGPGTRLTVL.